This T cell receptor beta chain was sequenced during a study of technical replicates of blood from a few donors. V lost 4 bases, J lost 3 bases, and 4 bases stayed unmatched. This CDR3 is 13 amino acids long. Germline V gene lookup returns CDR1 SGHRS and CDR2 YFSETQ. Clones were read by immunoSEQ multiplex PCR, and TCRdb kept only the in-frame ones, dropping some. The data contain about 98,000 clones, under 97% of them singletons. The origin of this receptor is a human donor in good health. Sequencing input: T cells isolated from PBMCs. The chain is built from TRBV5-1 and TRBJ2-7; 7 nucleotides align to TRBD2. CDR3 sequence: CASSPSGNYEQYF. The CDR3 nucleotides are TGCGCCAGCAGCCCTAGCGGCAACTACGAGCAGTACTTC.